This T cell receptor beta chain is drawn from a study of blood T cell repertoires in COVID-19. In the study overall: COVID-19 samples collected from the United States, Italy and Spain covered acute and convalescent phases. T cells, B-cell-depleted T cells, or PBMCs supplied cDNA or gDNA.

From germline, CDR1 is KGHSH and CDR2 LQKENI. The V gene end was trimmed by 6 bases and the J gene end by 2 bases; junction bases not matched to a gene: 6. The CDR3 totals 14 residues. Seattle's enrolled individuals joined amid active infection and were then monitored longitudinally. Original analysis: Reference gene primer amplification gave estimated nucleated cell counts. Sequencing used immunoSEQ multiplex PCR; TCRdb keeps in-frame clones, though not all of them. The V and J calls and clone size are taken from that table; D and trimming were inferred from the DNA. Of about 73,000 clones in the sample, 60% to 80% were seen once.

The sample consisted of peripheral blood. The rearrangement links TRBV18 to TRBJ1-1, with 7 bases lining up with TRBD1. The sequence was obtained from a man in his 70s with COVID-19, enrolled during active disease. The CDR3 nucleotides read TGTGCCAGCTCTTCCGGACAGGCCAACACTGAAGCTTTCTTT. This codes for CASSSGQANTEAFF.